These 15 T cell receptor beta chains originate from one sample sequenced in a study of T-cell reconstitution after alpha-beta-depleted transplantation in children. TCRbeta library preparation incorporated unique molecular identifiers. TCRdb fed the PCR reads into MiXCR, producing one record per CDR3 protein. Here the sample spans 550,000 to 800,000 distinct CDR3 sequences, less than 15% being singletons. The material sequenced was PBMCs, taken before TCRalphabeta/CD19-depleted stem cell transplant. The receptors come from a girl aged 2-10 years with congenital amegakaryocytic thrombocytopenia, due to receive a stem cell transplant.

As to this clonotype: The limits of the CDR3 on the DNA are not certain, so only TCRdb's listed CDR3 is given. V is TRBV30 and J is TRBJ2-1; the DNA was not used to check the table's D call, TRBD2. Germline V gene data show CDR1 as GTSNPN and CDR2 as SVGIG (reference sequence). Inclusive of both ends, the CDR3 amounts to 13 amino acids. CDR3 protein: CAWSVASGSVKFF.

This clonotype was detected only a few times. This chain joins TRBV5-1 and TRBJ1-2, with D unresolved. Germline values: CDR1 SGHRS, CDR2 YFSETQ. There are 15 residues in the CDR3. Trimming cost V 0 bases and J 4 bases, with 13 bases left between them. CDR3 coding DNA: TGCGCCAGCAGCTTGGTTTCACCCTCTGGCTATGGCTACACCTTC. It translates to CASSLVSPSGYGYTF.

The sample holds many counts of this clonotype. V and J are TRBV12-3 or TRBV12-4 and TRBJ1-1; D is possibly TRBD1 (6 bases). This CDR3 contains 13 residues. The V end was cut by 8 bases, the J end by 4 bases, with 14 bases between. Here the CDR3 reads CASPDRPGTEAFF. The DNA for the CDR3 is TGTGCCAGCCCCGACAGGCCGGGCACTGAAGCTTTCTTT.

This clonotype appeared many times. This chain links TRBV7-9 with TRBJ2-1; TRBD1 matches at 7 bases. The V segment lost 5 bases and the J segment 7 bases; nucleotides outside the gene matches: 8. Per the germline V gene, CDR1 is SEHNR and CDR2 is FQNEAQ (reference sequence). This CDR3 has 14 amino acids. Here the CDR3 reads CASSLRDSLNEQFF. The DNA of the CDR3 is TGTGCCAGCAGCCTAAGGGACAGCCTAAATGAGCAGTTCTTC.

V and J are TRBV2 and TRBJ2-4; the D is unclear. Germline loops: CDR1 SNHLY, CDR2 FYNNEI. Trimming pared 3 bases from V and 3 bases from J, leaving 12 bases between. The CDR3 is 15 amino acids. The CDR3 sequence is CASSELLHGKNIQYF. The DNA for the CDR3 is TGTGCCAGCAGTGAGTTATTGCACGGCAAAAACATTCAGTACTTC.

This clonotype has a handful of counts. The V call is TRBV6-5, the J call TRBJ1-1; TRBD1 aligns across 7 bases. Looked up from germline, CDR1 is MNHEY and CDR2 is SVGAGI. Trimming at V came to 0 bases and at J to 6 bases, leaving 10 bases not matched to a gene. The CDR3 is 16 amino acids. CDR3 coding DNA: TGTGCCAGCAGTTACTCATTTTTAGGGACAGACCCTGAAGCTTTCTTT. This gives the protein CASSYSFLGTDPEAFF.

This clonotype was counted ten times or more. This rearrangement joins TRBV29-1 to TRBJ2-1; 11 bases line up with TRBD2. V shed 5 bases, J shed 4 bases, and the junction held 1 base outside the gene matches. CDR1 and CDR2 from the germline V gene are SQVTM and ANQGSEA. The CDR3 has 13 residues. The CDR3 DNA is TGCAGCGTTCGACTAGCGGGGTACAATGAGCAGTTCTTC. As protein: CSVRLAGYNEQFF.

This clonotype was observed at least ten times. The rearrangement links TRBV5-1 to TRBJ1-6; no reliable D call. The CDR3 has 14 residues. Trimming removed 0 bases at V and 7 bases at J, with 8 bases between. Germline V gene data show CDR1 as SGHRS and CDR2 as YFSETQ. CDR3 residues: CASSLGLSNSPLHF. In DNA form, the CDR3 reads TGCGCCAGCAGCTTGGGGCTTAGCAATTCACCCCTCCACTTT.

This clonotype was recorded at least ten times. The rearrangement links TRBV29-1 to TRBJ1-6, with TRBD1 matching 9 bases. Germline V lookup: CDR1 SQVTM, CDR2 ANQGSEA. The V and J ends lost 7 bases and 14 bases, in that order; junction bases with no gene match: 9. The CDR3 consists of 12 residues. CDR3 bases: TGCAGCGCCGGGACAGGGACATCAACCCTCCACTTT. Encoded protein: CSAGTGTSTLHF.

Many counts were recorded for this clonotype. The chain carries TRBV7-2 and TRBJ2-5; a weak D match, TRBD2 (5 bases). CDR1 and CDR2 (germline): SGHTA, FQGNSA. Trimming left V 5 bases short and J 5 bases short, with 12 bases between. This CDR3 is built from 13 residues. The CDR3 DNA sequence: TGTGCCAGCAGCCCTTCTAGGGAGGAGACCCAGTACTTC. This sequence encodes CASSPSREETQYF.

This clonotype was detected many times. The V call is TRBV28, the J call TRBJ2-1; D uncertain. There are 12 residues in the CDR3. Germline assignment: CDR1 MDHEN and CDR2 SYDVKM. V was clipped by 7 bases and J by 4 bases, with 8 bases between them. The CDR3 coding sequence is TGTGCCAGCACGCGTCAGTACAATGAGCAGTTCTTC. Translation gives CASTRQYNEQFF.

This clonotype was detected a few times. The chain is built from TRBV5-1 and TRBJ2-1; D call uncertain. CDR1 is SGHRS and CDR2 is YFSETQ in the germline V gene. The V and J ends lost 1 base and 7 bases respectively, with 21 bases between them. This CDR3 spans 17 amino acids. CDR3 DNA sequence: TGCGCCAGCAGCTTGATCCCGGCCGTAGGGTCTTATAATGAGCAGTTCTTC. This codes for CASSLIPAVGSYNEQFF.

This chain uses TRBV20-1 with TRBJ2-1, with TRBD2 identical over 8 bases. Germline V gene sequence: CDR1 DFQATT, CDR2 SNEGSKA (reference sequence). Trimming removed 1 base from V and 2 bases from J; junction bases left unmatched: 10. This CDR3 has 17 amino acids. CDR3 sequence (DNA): TGCAGTGCTAGAGGTTGGACGGCTAGCGGGCCCTACAATGAGCAGTTCTTC. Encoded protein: CSARGWTASGPYNEQFF.

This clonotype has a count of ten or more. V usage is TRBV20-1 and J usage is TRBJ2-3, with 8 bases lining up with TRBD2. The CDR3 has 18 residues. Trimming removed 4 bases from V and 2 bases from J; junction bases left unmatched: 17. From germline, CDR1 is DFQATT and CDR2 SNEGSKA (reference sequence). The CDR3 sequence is CSAKSERESRALTDTQYF. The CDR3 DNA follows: TGCAGTGCTAAGAGCGAGCGGGAGTCCAGGGCACTCACAGATACGCAGTATTTT.

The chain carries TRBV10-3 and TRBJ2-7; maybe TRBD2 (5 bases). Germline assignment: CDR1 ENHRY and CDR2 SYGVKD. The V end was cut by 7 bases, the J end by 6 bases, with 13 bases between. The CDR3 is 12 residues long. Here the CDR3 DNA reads TGTGCCATCAACGCTGAGGGTAGCGAGCAGTACTTC. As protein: CAINAEGSEQYF.